Below are 7 T cell receptor beta chains sequenced from a single sample in a study of blood T cell repertoires in COVID-19. This table comes from immunoSEQ multiplex PCR, and its TCRdb copy is limited to in-frame clones, with some not included. The profile covers 200,000 to 250,000 clones, with approximately 86% appearing a single time and roughly 2.6% taken by the ten largest. The sample taken for sequencing was PBMCs or T cells enriched from blood (not recorded which). The receptors come from a woman aged 30 to 39 with acute COVID-19.

V is TRBV2 and J is TRBJ1-1, with D possibly being TRBD1 (6 bases). Per germline, CDR1 SNHLY and CDR2 FYNNEI. Trimming took off 8 bases at V and 0 bases at J, with 16 bases between the two ends. CDR3 length equals 15 residues. In DNA form, the CDR3 reads TGTGCCAGCCGGGGCAGGGGTAGTGTGAACACTGAAGCTTTCTTT. This codes for CASRGRGSVNTEAFF.

The CDR3 DNA sequence: TGTGCCAGCAGTTTAGCCCTCAGGGACGAGCAGTACTTC. Translation: CASSLALRDEQYF. This chain uses TRBV12-3 or TRBV12-4 with TRBJ2-7, with D perhaps TRBD1 (5 bases). V lost 0 bases and J 5 bases, leaving 8 bases between the germline ends. There are 13 residues in the CDR3.

This clone has just one count. The chain combines TRBV5-1 with TRBJ1-2; unclear D gene. Looked up from germline, CDR1 is SGHRS and CDR2 is YFSETQ. V was shortened by 1 base and J by 5 bases, with 24 bases between the two germline ends. CDR3 length: 18 amino acids. The CDR3 spells CASSLYLGETAPFYGYTF. CDR3 DNA sequence: TGCGCCAGCAGCTTGTATTTGGGAGAGACCGCACCTTTTTATGGCTACACCTTC.

The chain joins TRBV4-3 to TRBJ1-2, with D perhaps matching TRBD1 (5 bases). Looked up from germline, CDR1 is LGHNA and CDR2 is YSLEER. This CDR3 has 15 amino acids. The V end lost 1 base, the J end lost 4 bases, and 13 bases lay between the germline ends. CDR3 residues: CASSQARGVSYGYTF. CDR3 DNA: TGCGCCAGCAGCCAAGCCCGGGGGGTTAGCTATGGCTACACCTTC.

The rearrangement joins TRBV19 to TRBJ2-7, with TRBD1 identical over 10 bases. Germline V lookup: CDR1 LNHDA, CDR2 SQIVND (reference sequence). The CDR3 is 14 residues long. Trimming at V came to 3 bases and at J to 4 bases, leaving 3 bases not matched to a gene. The CDR3 nucleotides are TGTGCCAGTAGTATCCGGGACAGGGGATACGAGCAGTACTTC. It codes for CASSIRDRGYEQYF.

This clone was counted once. The chain recombines TRBV19 with TRBJ2-5; tentatively, D is TRBD1 (6 bases). The CDR3 runs 14 residues. CDR1 LNHDA and CDR2 SQIVND come from the germline V gene (reference sequence). Trimming took off 5 bases at V and 4 bases at J, with 14 bases between the two ends. The CDR3 DNA reads as TGTGCCAGTAGTCCCCCCGGACAGCCAGAGACCCAGTACTTC. Translation gives CASSPPGQPETQYF.

This clone was recorded once. This chain links TRBV4-3 with TRBJ1-1; the D is unclear. The V gene lost 5 bases and the J gene lost 5 bases, with 12 bases spanning the gap. The CDR3 consists of 13 residues. Germline CDR1 and CDR2: LGHNA and YSLEER. CDR3 amino acids: CASSDRGDTEAFF. The CDR3 bases are TGCGCCAGCAGCGACCGGGGTGATACTGAAGCTTTCTTT.